The 14 T cell receptor beta chains below were found in one sample sequenced in a study of T cells after yellow fever vaccination. TCRdb analysed the 5' RACE reads with MiXCR anew, one entry per CDR3 protein. This repertoire shows 250,000 or so distinct CDR3 sequences, about 3.5% found once; its top ten account for approximately 18%. The sequencing here drew on PBMCs, taken 15 days after the yellow fever booster vaccination. The source of these receptors is a man aged 18 to 29 who received the YFV17D yellow fever vaccine.

This clonotype appeared many times. This sequence joins TRBV5-1 and TRBJ2-5, with 10 bases lining up with TRBD1. The CDR3 sequence is 15 residues long. Germline V gene data show CDR1 as SGHRS and CDR2 as YFSETQ. With V trimmed by 7 bases and J by 5 bases, 11 bases remained unmatched. In DNA, the CDR3 is TGCGCCAGCCGGGACAGGGGACACCAAAGGGAGACCCAGTACTTC. Translated, it gives CASRDRGHQRETQYF.

This clonotype was counted only a few times. The chain recombines TRBV29-1 with TRBJ2-7, with 10 bases aligning to TRBD2. Trimming removed 4 bases from V and 4 bases from J; junction bases left unmatched: 4. CDR3 length: 13 residues. Germline V lookup: CDR1 SQVTM, CDR2 ANQGSEA. The DNA of the CDR3 is TGCAGCGTTGGAGCGGGGGGGCGGTACGAGCAGTACTTC. Protein sequence: CSVGAGGRYEQYF.

This clonotype was counted many times. This chain uses TRBV29-1 with TRBJ2-5, with 8 bases lining up with TRBD2. Per germline, CDR1 SQVTM and CDR2 ANQGSEA. V shed 1 base and J 3 bases; nucleotides not matched to a gene: 1. CDR3 length equals 13 residues. CDR3 sequence: CSVEVAGKETQYF. The DNA of the CDR3 is TGCAGCGTTGAAGTAGCGGGGAAAGAGACCCAGTACTTC.

This chain uses TRBV3-1 with TRBJ2-4; possible D gene TRBD1, 5 bases. There are 13 residues in the CDR3. V was trimmed by 4 bases and J by 6 bases, leaving 10 bases between them. Germline assignment: CDR1 LGHDT and CDR2 YNNKEL (reference sequence). This CDR3 reads CASSRGPGNIQYF. CDR3 DNA sequence: TGTGCCAGCAGCCGGGGCCCGGGAAACATTCAGTACTTC.

This clonotype was observed at least ten times. The chain employs TRBV7-2 and TRBJ1-2; 7 bases align to TRBD1. Germline values: CDR1 SGHTA, CDR2 FQGNSA. CDR3 size: 14 residues. Germline trimming cut 4 bases from V and 10 bases from J; bases unmatched to any gene: 12. This chain's CDR3 is CASSSDRVNRFYTF. The CDR3 DNA reads TGTGCCAGCAGCTCCGACAGGGTTAATCGATTCTACACCTTC.

A few counts support this clonotype. V usage is TRBV15 and J usage is TRBJ2-5; D is perhaps TRBD1 (6 bases). Trimming cost V 2 bases and J 0 bases, with 7 bases left between them. The CDR3 runs 14 residues. Germline-derived CDR1 and CDR2 are LNHNV and YYDKDF (reference sequence). CDR3 protein: CATSRQGYQETQYF. The CDR3 DNA is TGTGCCACCAGCAGACAGGGGTACCAAGAGACCCAGTACTTC.

This clonotype was counted at least ten times. J is TRBJ2-6 and V is TRBV5-1; D ambiguous. Germline loops: CDR1 SGHRS, CDR2 YFSETQ. This CDR3 spans 13 amino acids. V dropped 0 bases and J dropped 6 bases, with 4 bases sitting between them. The CDR3 DNA reads as TGCGCCAGCAGCTTGGGCCAGGCCAACGTCCTGACTTTC. Residues: CASSLGQANVLTF.

This clonotype has just a few counts. The chain recombines TRBV7-2 with TRBJ1-6; 9 positions agree with TRBD1. CDR1 and CDR2 (germline): SGHTA, FQGNSA. The CDR3 runs 16 residues. The trim removed 0 bases at V and 6 bases at J, leaving 3 bases unmatched. In DNA, the CDR3 is TGTGCCAGCAGCTTAGCGGGGACAGGGACTAATTCACCCCTCCACTTT. It yields the protein CASSLAGTGTNSPLHF.

Ten or more counts support this clonotype. The chain carries TRBV7-2 and TRBJ2-1; TRBD2 matches at 13 bases. This CDR3 is 16 amino acids long. V shed 5 bases, J shed 9 bases, and the junction held 10 bases outside the gene matches. Germline lookup yields CDR1 SGHTA and CDR2 FQGNSA. The CDR3 sequence is CASSPNTGLAGVEQFF. The DNA of the CDR3 is TGTGCCAGCAGCCCCAATACCGGACTAGCGGGGGTTGAGCAGTTCTTC.

This clonotype was detected ten times or more. This chain connects TRBV5-1 to TRBJ2-3; D unresolved. Trimming removed 2 bases from V and 2 bases from J, with 15 bases in between. Looked up from germline, CDR1 is SGHRS and CDR2 is YFSETQ. The CDR3 has 16 residues. The CDR3 sequence is CASSFRADLDTDTQYF. DNA of the CDR3: TGCGCCAGCAGCTTTAGGGCGGATCTAGACACAGATACGCAGTATTTT.

This clonotype was counted many times. This chain joins TRBV15 and TRBJ2-6, with 7 bases that match TRBD1. This CDR3 is 17 amino acids long. Unmatched junction bases numbered 6, after V lost 1 base and J lost 3 bases. In germline, CDR1 is LNHNV, CDR2 YYDKDF (reference sequence). The DNA for the CDR3 is TGTGCCACCAGCAGAGTTAGGGGGCAAGGTGGGGCCAACGTCCTGACTTTC. Its translation: CATSRVRGQGGANVLTF.

This clonotype was seen at least ten times. The rearrangement joins TRBV6-6 to TRBJ1-6; the D gene is possibly TRBD1 (6 bases). Deletions cut 4 bases from V and 7 bases from J, with 8 bases between. The germline gives CDR1 MNHNY, CDR2 SVGAGI (reference sequence). The CDR3 extends over 13 amino acids. Here the CDR3 DNA reads TGTGCCAGCAGTTCAGGGGCAAATTCACCCCTCCACTTT. Residues: CASSSGANSPLHF.

There are many counts of this clonotype. The CDR3 nucleotides read TGTGCCAGCAGTCAGGACAGGGTACGATCACCCCTCCACTTT. It specifies CASSQDRVRSPLHF. This chain links TRBV5-4 with TRBJ1-6; 8 bases are a match to TRBD1. Germline V CDR1 and CDR2: SGHNT, YYREEE (reference sequence). This CDR3 comprises 14 residues. After removal of 5 bases from V and 10 bases from J, the junction contained 8 bases not matched to a gene.

This clonotype was observed at least ten times. J is TRBJ1-1 and V is TRBV5-1; TRBD1 matches at 7 bases. Germline CDR1 reads SGHRS; CDR2 reads YFSETQ. The V segment lost 4 bases and the J segment 0 bases; nucleotides outside the gene matches: 6. The length of the CDR3 is 15 residues. CDR3 nucleotide sequence: TGCGCCAGCAGCCCGAGGGGGCAATTGAACACTGAAGCTTTCTTT. It translates to CASSPRGQLNTEAFF.